This T cell receptor (beta chain) is from a study of vaccination effects on CD4 cells after COVID-19. Background on the study: There were two convalescent patients who gave samples 16 days and one week before vaccination.

The data were produced by immunoSEQ multiplex PCR, yet TCRdb's version contains in-frame clones alone and is incomplete. Of fewer than 30,000 clones listed, about 80% are singletons. Concerning this clone itself: The antigen remains undetermined.

With the ViraFEST assay, the study expanded antigen-specific CD4+ T cells using viral peptide pools, then sequenced them. The culture ran for about eleven days before CD4+ T cells were isolated. By PCR, the person was confirmed to have had SARS-CoV-2 infection between March and December 2020. A half-volume exchange with IL-2 medium occurred on days 3 and 7. Looked up from germline, CDR1 is SNHLY and CDR2 is FYNNEI. This CDR3 has 15 residues. V was clipped by 3 bases and J by 1 base, with 10 bases between them. General study findings and limits: Convalescent patients numbered few in the study; early post-infection timepoints were missing entirely.

The chain employs TRBV2 and TRBJ1-5; no definite D call. The clonotype was recovered from a human donor who had a prior SARS-CoV-2 infection. The sequenced sample was CD4+ T cells from PBMCs cultured with HCoV-NL63 spike peptides, obtained before COVID-19 vaccination. The CDR3 region is CASSDLNPSNQPQHF. CDR3 DNA sequence: TGTGCCAGCAGTGATTTGAATCCGAGCAATCAGCCCCAGCATTTT.